The 11 T cell receptor beta chains below come from one sample, sequenced in a study of control samples from healthy donors and cancer patients. The method was immunoSEQ multiplex PCR; TCRdb's version includes in-frame clones alone and lacks a portion of them. The sample records 140,000 to 150,000 clones, approximately 94% being singletons. The sequenced sample consisted of blood. The receptor set was obtained from a man between 18 and 35 years old in good health.

V gene TRBV21-1 combines with J gene TRBJ2-2; TRBD2 reflects the table's D call only, with no check against the DNA. TRBV21-1 is reported as a pseudogene. The CDR3 totals 18 residues. In nucleotides, the CDR3 is TGTGCCAGCAGCAAAGAGAGGGCTAGCGGGGGAGGGACCGGGGAGCTGTTTTTT. Its translation: CASSKERASGGGTGELFF.

This chain connects TRBV6-5 to TRBJ1-5; D is possibly TRBD1 (5 bases). The germline gives CDR1 MNHEY, CDR2 SVGAGI. V gave up 2 bases and J gave up 6 bases, with 11 bases separating them. CDR3 length equals 14 residues. The CDR3 loop reads CASSYRGMGQPQHF. CDR3 bases: TGTGCCAGCAGTTACAGGGGTATGGGTCAGCCCCAGCATTTT.

The chain couples TRBV24-1 to TRBJ1-1; 8 nucleotides agree with TRBD1. V trimming: 4 bases; J trimming: 2 bases; junction bases outside the gene matches: 8. This CDR3 is 16 amino acids long. From germline, CDR1 is KGHDR and CDR2 SFDVKD. CDR3 sequence (DNA): TGTGCCACCAGTGACTCCGGACAGGGATATAACACTGAAGCTTTCTTT. Protein product: CATSDSGQGYNTEAFF.

Comments on this clone: Sequence at one end of the junction differs from germline and may be a read error. The V and J genes are TRBV23-1 and TRBJ2-7; TRBD1 is a possible D gene (5 bases). TRBV23-1 is sorted into the ORF group, with uncertain function. The CDR3 runs to 15 residues. CDR3 nucleotides: TGCGCCAGCAGCCAATCCAATGGACACTCCTACGAGCAGTACTTC. Translation: CASSQSNGHSYEQYF.

CDR3 nucleotide sequence: TGTGCCAGCAGCTTAGGACAGGGACTACGAGAAAAACTGTTTTTT. Translation: CASSLGQGLREKLFF. The chain has TRBV7-9 and TRBJ1-4, with TRBD1 identical over 7 bases. The germline V gene has CDR1 SEHNR and CDR2 FQNEAQ (reference sequence). The CDR3 length is 15 residues. With V trimmed by 1 base and J by 8 bases, 7 bases remained unmatched.

The V and J genes are TRBV5-6 and TRBJ2-7; 10 bases are a match to TRBD2. Trimming cost V 4 bases and J 0 bases; bases outside gene matches: 7. Germline CDR1 is SGHDT and CDR2 is YYEEEE. This CDR3 is 16 amino acids long. CDR3 region: CASSLEPSGSSYEQYF. In DNA, the CDR3 is TGTGCCAGCAGCCTGGAGCCTAGCGGGAGCTCCTACGAGCAGTACTTC.

This chain joins TRBV18 and TRBJ2-7, with D perhaps TRBD1 (6 bases). The CDR3 runs 13 residues. Germline V CDR1 and CDR2: KGHSH, LQKENI. Trimming pared 0 bases from V and 4 bases from J, leaving 7 bases between. The CDR3 DNA follows: TGTGCCAGCTCACCACCGGACAGTTACGAGCAGTACTTC. Translated, it gives CASSPPDSYEQYF.

The chain uses TRBV2 and TRBJ1-1, with a weak D call TRBD1 (5 bases). The CDR3 is 14 residues long. Per germline, CDR1 SNHLY and CDR2 FYNNEI. V shed 0 bases and J shed 7 bases, with 12 bases lying between them. Here the CDR3 reads CASSEALGDGEAFF. Written as DNA, the CDR3 is TGTGCCAGCAGTGAAGCGCTGGGGGACGGTGAAGCTTTCTTT. The full variable domain, rest sourced from reference TRBV2 and TRBJ1-1, is EPEVTQTPSHQVTQMGQEVILRCVPISNHLYFYWYRQILGQKVEFLVSFYNNEISEKSEIFDDQFSVERPDGSNFTLKIRSTKLEDSAMYFCASSEALGDGEAFFGQGTRLTVV.

The V gene is TRBV7-9, the J gene TRBJ1-2; 8 bases align to TRBD1. The V gene end was trimmed by 5 bases and the J gene end by 4 bases; junction bases not matched to a gene: 3. CDR1 is SEHNR, CDR2 FQNEAQ, per germline (reference sequence). This CDR3 is 13 amino acids long. DNA of the CDR3: TGTGCCAGCAGCCCAGGGGGCAGCTATGGCTACACCTTC. Translated: CASSPGGSYGYTF.

The table lists this clone with a count of one. The chain links TRBV3-1 (or the pseudogene TRBV3-2) to TRBJ1-4, with TRBD1 matching over 8 bases. Germline CDR1 LGHDT, CDR2 YNNKEL (reference sequence). V lost 4 bases and J lost 7; bases outside the gene matches: 5. CDR3 length equals 14 residues. CDR3 DNA sequence: TGTGCCAGCAGCCGCAGGACAGGGTTTGAAAAACTGTTTTTT. It encodes CASSRRTGFEKLFF.

The table lists this clone with a count of one. The chain links TRBV6-4 to TRBJ1-5; maybe TRBD1 (6 bases). Trimming pared 6 bases from V and 7 bases from J, leaving 16 bases between. The germline V gene has CDR1 MRHNA and CDR2 SNTAGT. The CDR3 is 14 amino acids. CDR3 sequence: CASSAGARGQPQHF. Here the CDR3 DNA reads TGTGCCAGCAGCGCAGGGGCCCGGGGACAGCCCCAGCATTTT.